This T cell receptor (beta chain) was observed in a study of cytomegalovirus exposure and HLA in healthy donors. With 4 bases clipped from V and 7 bases from J, the junction kept 6 bases outside the gene matches. Germline V gives CDR1 MNHEY, CDR2 SVGAGI. The CDR3 contains 14 residues. The primer mix had 60 Vbeta and 13 Jbeta primers. The assay was immunoSEQ multiplex PCR, and TCRdb's table has in-frame clones only and misses some. The sample includes nearly 110,000 clones, about 80% of them seen just once. The V gene is TRBV6-5, the J gene TRBJ2-3, with 9 bases matching TRBD1. Sequencing used PBMCs. The clonotype originates from a young man in good health and CMV-seropositive. This CDR3 reads CASSWDRALNTQYF. The DNA of the CDR3 is TGTGCCAGCAGTTGGGACAGGGCTTTGAATACGCAGTATTTT.